This TCR beta chain stems from a study of blood T cell repertoires in COVID-19. Study-wide background: Italy, Spain and the United States were the sources of the convalescent and acute COVID-19 samples. Nucleic acid was either cDNA or gDNA, and it came from T cells, B-cell-depleted T cells, or PBMCs.

Participant ages covered about 18 to 89 years across 25 or so US areas. Before being deemed recovered, Cohort 3 donors had two negative PCRs, clearance, or symptom resolution. Some clones are missing from TCRdb's copy, which holds only in-frame ones; the method was immunoSEQ multiplex PCR. The table records about 380,000 clones, roughly 91% of them present only once. V was pared by 0 bases and J by 4 bases, with 6 bases between. CDR3 length: 14 residues. Looked up from germline, CDR1 is SGHAT and CDR2 is FQNNGV. The TCR was taken from a woman in her late teens or twenties who had recovered from COVID-19. This rearrangement joins TRBV11-2 to TRBJ2-2; D unclear. Sequencing input: PBMCs or T cells enriched from blood (not recorded which). The CDR3 region is CASSLDQLTGELFF. CDR3 bases: TGTGCCAGCAGCTTAGATCAACTCACCGGGGAGCTGTTTTTT. The entire variable domain, with the rest obtained from reference TRBV11-2 and TRBJ2-2, is as follows: EAGVAQSPRYKIIEKRQSVAFWCNPISGHATLYWYQQILGQGPKLLIQFQNNGVVDDSQLPKDRFSAERLKGVDSTLKIQPAKLEDSAVYLCASSLDQLTGELFFGEGSRLTVL.